The sequence of this T cell receptor beta chain was determined in a study of cytomegalovirus exposure and HLA in healthy donors. Findings and limits, study-wide: It was confirmed in vitro that a few of the CMV-associated chains were specific for CMV antigens. It emerged from a later analysis that several of the most significant clusters appeared to be linked to common viral pathogens. In a later analysis, a missense DCLRE1C variant was linked to TCR beta V- and J-gene trimming.

To note about this clone: The antigen is unknown.

V gave up 0 bases and J gave up 2 bases, with 8 bases separating them. The germline gives CDR1 SGHNT, CDR2 YENEEA. The CDR3 runs to 14 residues. In the PCR, 60 Vbeta and 13 Jbeta primers were used. TCRdb keeps only in-frame clones here, not all; method: immunoSEQ multiplex PCR. The sample includes just over 70,000 clones, around 74% of them seen just once. The donors comprised healthy bone marrow donors. This sequence joins TRBV11-3 and TRBJ2-7, with D unclear. Sequenced: PBMCs. The receptor comes from a human donor in good health. CDR3 nucleotide sequence: TGTGCCAGCAGCTTAGAGCAAACAACCTACGAGCAGTACTTC. It codes for CASSLEQTTYEQYF.